The source of this TCR beta chain is a study of beta chain features in type 1 diabetes. Notes on the study in general: Patients' naive, central memory and regulatory TCRB repertoires appeared more alike than those of healthy donors. Patients with Type 1 diabetes showed moderately but significantly shorter TCRB CDR3s in all four CD4+ subsets.

This CDR3 has 15 amino acids. CDR1 SGDLS and CDR2 YYNGEE come from the germline V gene. J gave up 5 bases and V 3 bases, and 4 bases lay outside the gene matches. Each of the CD4+ naive, central memory, regulatory and stem cell-like memory populations was sorted via CD45RO/CCR7/CD25/CD127/CD95/CD27. Remarks on this clone: Its antigen is not known.

Reverse transcription of all isolated RNA meant that expressed TCRB transcripts were sequenced. Data came from immunoSEQ multiplex PCR; TCRdb stores just in-frame clones and leaves some out. The table lists hundreds of thousands of clones, around an eighth of them singletons. The sequence came from a man younger than 30 with type 1 diabetes. This chain connects TRBV9 to TRBJ2-5; TRBD2 agrees at 13 bases. Sequences were obtained from naive CD4+ T cells from blood. The CDR3 here is CASSAGLAGVETQYF. CDR3 bases: TGTGCCAGCAGCGCCGGACTAGCGGGGGTGGAGACCCAGTACTTC.